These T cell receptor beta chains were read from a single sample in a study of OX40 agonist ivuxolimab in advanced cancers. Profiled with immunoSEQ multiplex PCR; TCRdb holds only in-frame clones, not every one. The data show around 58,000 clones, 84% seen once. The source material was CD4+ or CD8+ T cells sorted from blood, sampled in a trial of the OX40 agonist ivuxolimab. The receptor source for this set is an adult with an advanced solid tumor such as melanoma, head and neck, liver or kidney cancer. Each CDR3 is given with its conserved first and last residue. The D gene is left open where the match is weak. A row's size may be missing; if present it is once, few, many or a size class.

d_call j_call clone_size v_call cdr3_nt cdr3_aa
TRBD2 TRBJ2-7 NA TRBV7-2 TGTGCCAGCAGCTTAGCCACAACTAGCGGGGGGGCCCGCGAGCAGTACTTC CASSLATTSGGAREQYF
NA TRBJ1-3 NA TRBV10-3 TGTGCCATCGGTGATGGAAACACCATATATTTT CAIGDGNTIYF
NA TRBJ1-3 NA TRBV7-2 TGTGCCAGCAGCTTAGATATCTTGGACGGGTTCTCTGGAAACACCATATATTTT CASSLDILDGFSGNTIYF
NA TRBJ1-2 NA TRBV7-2 TGTGCCAGCAGCCCCCGGCAGGGTAGTACCTCTAACTATGGCTACACCTTC CASSPRQGSTSNYGYTF
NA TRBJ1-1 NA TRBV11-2 TGTGCCAGCAGCTTAATAGGGGCCACTGAAGCTTTCTTT CASSLIGATEAFF
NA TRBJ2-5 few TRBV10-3 TGTGCCATCAGTACACGAATTGAGGAGACCCAGTACTTC CAISTRIEETQYF
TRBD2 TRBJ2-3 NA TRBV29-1 TGCAGCGTGGGGGGGGAGTTCACAGATACGCAGTATTTT CSVGGEFTDTQYF
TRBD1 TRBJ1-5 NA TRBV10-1 TGCGCCAGCAGTGAGTCGTTAGGGGGGGGTCCGGTTAGGGAACTGGACAGGGGCACTCAGCCCCAGCATTTT CASSESLGGGPVRELDRGTQPQHF
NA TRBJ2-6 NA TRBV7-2 TGTGCCAGCAGCTCCCAGGGATTGGGCTCTGGGGCCAACGTCCTGACTTTC CASSSQGLGSGANVLTF
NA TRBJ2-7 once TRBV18 TGTGCCAGCTCACCAGGGCAGAGTAGTAGTAAGCAGTACTTC CASSPGQSSSKQYF
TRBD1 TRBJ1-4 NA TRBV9 TGTGCCAGCAGCCCCCGACCCGGGACAGGGGTAGGTCGTGAAAAACTGTTTTTT CASSPRPGTGVGREKLFF
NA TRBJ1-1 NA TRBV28 TGTGCCAGCAGTTTGGGGCAGTCGAGTGAAGCTTTCTTT CASSLGQSSEAFF
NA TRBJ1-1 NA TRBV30 TGTGCCTCCCCGGACCGTACAGGGAACACTGAAGCTTTCTTT CASPDRTGNTEAFF
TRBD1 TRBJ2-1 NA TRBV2 TGTGCCAGCAGTGGTTACCGACCGGGACAGCTTAACTACAATGAGCAGTTCTTC CASSGYRPGQLNYNEQFF
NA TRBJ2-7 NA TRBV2 TGTGCCAGCAGTGTCGCGGGTTCGTACGAGCAGTACTTC CASSVAGSYEQYF
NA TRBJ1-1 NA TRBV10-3 TGTGCCATCAGTGAAAAAGTGGTGAACACTGAAGCTTTCTTT CAISEKVVNTEAFF
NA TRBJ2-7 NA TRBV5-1 TGCGCCAGCAGCGCGACTGGGGGCAGTCTCGAGCAGTACTTC CASSATGGSLEQYF
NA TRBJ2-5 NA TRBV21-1 TGTGCCAGCAGCAAAGTTGGAAAGGCCCCAGGGACCCAGTACTTC CASSKVGKAPGTQYF
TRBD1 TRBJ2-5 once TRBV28 TGTGCCAGCAGTGAACCCGGGACAGGAGGGTCGGAGACCCAGTACTTC CASSEPGTGGSETQYF
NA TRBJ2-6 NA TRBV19 TGTGCCAGTAGTATTTACGGGACCGGGGCCAACGTCCTGACTTTC CASSIYGTGANVLTF
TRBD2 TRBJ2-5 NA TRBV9 TGTGCCAGCAGCCTCCGGACTAGAAGATGGCAAGAGACCCAGTACTTC CASSLRTRRWQETQYF
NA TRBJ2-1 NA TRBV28 TGTGCCAGCAGTCTCAGGGGGAGGACTATCTACAATGAGCAGTTCTTC CASSLRGRTIYNEQFF
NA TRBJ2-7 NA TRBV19 TGTGCCAGTAGTATGAGCGACAACAGCGCCTACGAGCAGTACTTC CASSMSDNSAYEQYF
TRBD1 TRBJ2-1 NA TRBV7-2 TGTGCCAGCAGCCCTGACAGGGCCGCTGATGGGGAGCAGTTCTTC CASSPDRAADGEQFF
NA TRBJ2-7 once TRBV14 TGTGCCAGCAGCCAACGAGGTTTCTACGAGCAGTACTTC CASSQRGFYEQYF